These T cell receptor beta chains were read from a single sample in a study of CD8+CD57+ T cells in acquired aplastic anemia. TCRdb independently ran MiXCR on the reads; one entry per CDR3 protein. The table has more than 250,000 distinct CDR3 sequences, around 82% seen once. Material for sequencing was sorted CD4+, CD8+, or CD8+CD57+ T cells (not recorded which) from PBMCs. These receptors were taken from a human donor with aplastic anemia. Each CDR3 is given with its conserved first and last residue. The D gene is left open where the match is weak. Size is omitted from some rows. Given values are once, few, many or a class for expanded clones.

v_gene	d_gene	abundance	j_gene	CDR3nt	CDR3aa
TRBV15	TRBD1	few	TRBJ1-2	TGTGCCACCAGCAGAGATAGGACAGGGGCTACCTATGGCTACACCTTC	CATSRDRTGATYGYTF
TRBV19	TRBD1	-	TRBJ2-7	TGTGCCAGTAGTATGGGACAGGGGGCCTACGAGCAGTACTTC	CASSMGQGAYEQYF
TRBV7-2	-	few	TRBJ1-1	TGTGCCAGCAGCTTAGCGGGGAGAGCCGATACGCAGGCTTTCTTT	CASSLAGRADTQAFF
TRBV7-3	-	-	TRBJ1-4	TGCGCCAGCAGCCAGGGGACAAGCTTTAGTGAAAACCTGTTTTTT	CASSQGTSFSENLFF
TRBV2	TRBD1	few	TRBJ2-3	TGTGCCAGCAGCGCGACAGGGTCAGATACGCAGTATTTT	CASSATGSDTQYF
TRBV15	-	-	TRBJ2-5	TGTGCCACCAGCAGAGCTGCCGGCATCGGAGAGGAGCAGTACTTC	CATSRAAGIGEEQYF
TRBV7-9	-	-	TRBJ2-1	TGTGCCAGCAGCTTACAGGGTAGCTGCGGGGCCAATGTCCAGTTCTTC	CASSLQGSCGANVQFF
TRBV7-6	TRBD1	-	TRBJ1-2	TGTGCCAGCAGTTCAGACAGGGGCAAGTCACCCCTCCACTACACCTTC	CASSSDRGKSPLHYTF
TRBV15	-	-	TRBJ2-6	TGTGCCAGCAGCAGAGGGGGTAGCTACGGGGCCAACGTCCTGGCGTTC	CASSRGGSYGANVLAF
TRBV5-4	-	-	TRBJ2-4	TGTGCCAGCAGCGGTACTGGCGACATTCAGTACTTC	CASSGTGDIQYF
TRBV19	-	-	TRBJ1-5	TGTGCCAGTGGTATTTCGGGACCGCTCAATCAGCCCCAGCATTTT	CASGISGPLNQPQHF
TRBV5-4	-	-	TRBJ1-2	TGTGCCAGCAGCTTGGAAGGTCCCTATGGCTACACCTTC	CASSLEGPYGYTF
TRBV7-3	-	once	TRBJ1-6	TGTGCCAGCAGCTTGGGGGGGGGCGGCGAAAATTCACCCCTCCACTTT	CASSLGGGGENSPLHF
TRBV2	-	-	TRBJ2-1	TGTGCCAGCGCCTGGGCGGATGCGCAGTTGTTC	CASAWADAQLF
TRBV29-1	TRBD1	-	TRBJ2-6	TGCAGCGCCAGGGGGCCTGGGGCCAACGTCCTGACTTTC	CSARGPGANVLTF
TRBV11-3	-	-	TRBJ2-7	TGTGCCAGCAGCTTTACGAGCGTAACCTACGAGCAGTACTTC	CASSFTSVTYEQYF
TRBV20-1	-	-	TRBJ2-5	TGCAGTGCTAGACGGACGGGAGAAACCCAGTACTTC	CSARRTGETQYF
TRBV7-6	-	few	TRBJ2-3	TGTGCCAGCAGTCACGACTCAGGTGGAGCTTATGGCTATTTT	CASSHDSGGAYGYF
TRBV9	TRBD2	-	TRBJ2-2	TGTGCCAGCAGCCCTGGAGCGGGGGGACGAGACGGGGAGCTGTTTTTT	CASSPGAGGRDGELFF
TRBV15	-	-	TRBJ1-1	TGTGCCACCAGCAGAGGGTGGGACGGGAACACTGAAGCTTTCTTT	CATSRGWDGNTEAFF
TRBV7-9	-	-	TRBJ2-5	TGTGCCAGCAGCGTAGTGAGCGGACTGAGAGAGACCCAGTACTTC	CASSVVSGLRETQYF
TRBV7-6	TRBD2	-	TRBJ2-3	TGTGCCAGCACCCTAGGGAGGGTCCACAAAGCTGGGGGATTT	CASTLGRVHKAGGF
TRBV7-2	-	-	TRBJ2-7	TGTGCCACCAGCGGCCGGGCCCAAGCCCACGAGCAGTACTTC	CATSGRAQAHEQYF
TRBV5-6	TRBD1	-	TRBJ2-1	TGTGCCACCCAACAGGGGGCGGTCCATGAGCAGTTCTTC	CATQQGAVHEQFF
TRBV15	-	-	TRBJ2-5	TGTGCCACCAGCAGAGGACCCGACCCAGATACCCAGTACTTC	CATSRGPDPDTQYF
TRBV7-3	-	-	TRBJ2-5	TGTGCCAGCAGCGCGTCCGGGACCGACGAAGAGACCCAGTACTTC	CASSASGTDEETQYF
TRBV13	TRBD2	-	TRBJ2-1	TGTGCCAGCAGCTTAAGCGGGAGGGCCTTC	CASSLSGRAF
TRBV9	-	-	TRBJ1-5	TGTGCCAGCAGCCATCCCTATAGCAATCAGCCCCAGCATTTT	CASSHPYSNQPQHF
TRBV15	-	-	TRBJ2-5	TGTGCCACCAGCGGCCGCAGCGTGGCCGACGCGCAGTACTTC	CATSGRSVADAQYF
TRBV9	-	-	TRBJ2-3	TGTGCCAGCAGCGTAGGAGTATTCGCCAATGAGCAGTTT	CASSVGVFANEQF
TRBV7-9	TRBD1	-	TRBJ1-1	TGTGCCAGCAGCTTACAAATGACAGGGAGCACTGAAGCTTTCTTT	CASSLQMTGSTEAFF
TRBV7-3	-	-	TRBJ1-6	TGTGCCAGCAGCTGGGACGGGGGGAGTGCTATCCACTTT	CASSWDGGSAIHF
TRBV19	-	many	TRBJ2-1	TGTGCCAGTAGGTCATACGAGAATGAGCAGTTCTTC	CASRSYENEQFF
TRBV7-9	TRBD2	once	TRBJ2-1	TGTGCCAGCAGGTTTGAAAGAAGCGGGGGGCGCGATGAGCAGTTCTTC	CASRFERSGGRDEQFF
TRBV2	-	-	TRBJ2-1	TGTGCCAGCAGTGATGGGGGGAGTCATGAGCAGCTCTTC	CASSDGGSHEQLF
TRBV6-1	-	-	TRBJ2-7	TGTGCCAGCAAGGAGATCTACGAGCAGTACTTC	CASKEIYEQYF
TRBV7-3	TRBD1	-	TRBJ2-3	TGTGCCAGCAGCGTAACAGGGGGCGATACGCAGTATTTT	CASSVTGGDTQYF
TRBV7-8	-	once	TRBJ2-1	TGTGCCAGCAGCTTAGAGGGAGGCGCCGGGAGCGAGGATCAGTTCTTC	CASSLEGGAGSEDQFF
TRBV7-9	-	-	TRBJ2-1	TGTGCCAGCAGCTTAGTACCCGGGGAGCTGTTCTATGAGCAGTTCTTC	CASSLVPGELFYEQFF
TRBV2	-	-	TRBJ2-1	TGTGCCAGCAGGGACGGGGGTGGAAAAAACAATGAGCTGGGCTTC	CASRDGGGKNNELGF
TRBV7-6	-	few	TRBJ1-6	TGTGCCAGCAGTTTAGACGGGGGTAATTCACCCCTCCACTTT	CASSLDGGNSPLHF